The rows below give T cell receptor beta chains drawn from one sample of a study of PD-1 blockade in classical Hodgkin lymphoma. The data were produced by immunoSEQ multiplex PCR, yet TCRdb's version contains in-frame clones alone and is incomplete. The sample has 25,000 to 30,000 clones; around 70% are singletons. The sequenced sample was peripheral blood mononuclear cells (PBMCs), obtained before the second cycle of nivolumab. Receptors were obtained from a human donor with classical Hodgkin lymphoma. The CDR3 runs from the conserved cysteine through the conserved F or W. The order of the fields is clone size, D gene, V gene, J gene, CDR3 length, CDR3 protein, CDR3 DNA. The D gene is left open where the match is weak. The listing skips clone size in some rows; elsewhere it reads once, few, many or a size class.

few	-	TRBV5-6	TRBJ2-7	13	CASSPTRTYEQYF	TGTGCCAGCAGCCCGACGAGAACCTACGAGCAGTACTTC
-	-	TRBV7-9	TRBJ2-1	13	CASGRQGGHEQFF	TGTGCCAGCGGGCGACAGGGAGGCCATGAGCAGTTCTTC
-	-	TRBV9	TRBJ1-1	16	CASSVGGGQLNTEAFF	TGTGCCAGCAGCGTAGGCGGGGGGCAGCTCAACACTGAAGCTTTCTTT
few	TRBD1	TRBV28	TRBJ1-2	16	CASSPGTGRGLGGYTF	TGTGCCAGCAGTCCCGGGACAGGGAGGGGGCTAGGGGGCTACACCTTC
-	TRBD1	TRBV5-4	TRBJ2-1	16	CASRPEGQGGRNEQFF	TGTGCCAGCAGACCGGAAGGACAGGGGGGTAGGAATGAGCAGTTCTTC
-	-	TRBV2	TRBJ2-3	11	CASTSTDTQYF	TGTGCCAGCACGAGCACAGATACGCAGTATTTT
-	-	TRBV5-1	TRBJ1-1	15	CASSLEGRRDTEAFF	TGCGCCAGCAGCTTGGAGGGGCGGCGAGACACTGAAGCTTTCTTT
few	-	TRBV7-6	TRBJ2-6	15	CASSLVGSGANVLTF	TGTGCCAGCAGCTTAGTCGGGTCTGGGGCCAACGTCCTGACTTTC
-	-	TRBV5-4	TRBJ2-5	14	CASSLASGKETQYF	TGTGCCAGCAGCTTGGCTTCAGGCAAAGAGACCCAGTACTTC
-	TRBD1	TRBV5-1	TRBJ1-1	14	CASSFVQGDTEAFF	TGCGCCAGCAGCTTTGTTCAGGGGGACACTGAAGCTTTCTTT
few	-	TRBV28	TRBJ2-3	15	CASSLVRGGTDTQYF	TGTGCCAGCAGTTTAGTGCGAGGGGGCACAGATACGCAGTATTTT
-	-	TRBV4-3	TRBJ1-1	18	CASSQDLYLRGGRTEAFF	TGCGCCAGCAGCCAAGATCTTTACCTTAGGGGCGGACGCACTGAAGCTTTCTTT
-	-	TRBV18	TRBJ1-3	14	CASQGAVSGNTIYF	TGTGCCAGCCAAGGGGCCGTCTCTGGAAACACCATATATTTT
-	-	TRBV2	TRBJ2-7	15	CASSGGLTKIYEQYF	TGTGCCAGCAGTGGAGGGTTGACAAAAATCTACGAGCAGTACTTC
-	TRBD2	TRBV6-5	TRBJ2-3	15	CASSSLAGSTDTQYF	TGTGCCAGCAGTTCCTTAGCGGGGAGCACAGATACGCAGTATTTT
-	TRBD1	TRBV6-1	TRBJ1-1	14	CASSLGQLNTEAFF	TGTGCCAGCAGTTTGGGACAGCTGAACACTGAAGCTTTCTTT
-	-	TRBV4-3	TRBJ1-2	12	CASSHVGGRGTF	TGCGCCAGCAGCCACGTAGGCGGGCGCGGCACCTTC
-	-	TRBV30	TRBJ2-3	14	CAWSVGHSTDTQYF	TGTGCCTGGAGTGTGGGACACAGCACAGATACGCAGTATTTT
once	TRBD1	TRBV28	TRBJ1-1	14	CASSHQGVYTEAFF	TGTGCCAGCAGCCATCAGGGGGTTTACACTGAAGCTTTCTTT
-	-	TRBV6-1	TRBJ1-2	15	CASSQPRGGNYGYTF	TGTGCCAGCAGTCAACCCCGGGGGGGGAACTATGGCTACACCTTC
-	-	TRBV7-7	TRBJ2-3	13	CASSLARRDTQYF	TGTGCCAGCAGCTTAGCCCGACGGGATACGCAGTATTTT
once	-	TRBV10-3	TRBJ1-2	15	CAISEGGSGYYGYTF	TGTGCCATCAGTGAGGGGGGGAGCGGGTACTATGGCTACACCTTC
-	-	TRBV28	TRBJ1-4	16	CASSYKQGRADEKLFF	TGTGCCAGCAGCTACAAACAGGGTAGGGCGGATGAAAAACTGTTTTTT
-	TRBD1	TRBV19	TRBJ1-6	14	CASRLTGDFSPLHF	TGTGCCAGTAGACTGACAGGGGATTTTTCACCCCTCCACTTT
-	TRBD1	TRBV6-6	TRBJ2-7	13	CASRDRVYGEQYF	TGTGCCAGCCGGGACAGAGTGTATGGCGAGCAGTACTTC
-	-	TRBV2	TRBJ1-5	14	CASRHDYSNQPQHF	TGTGCCAGCAGGCACGATTATAGCAATCAGCCCCAGCATTTT
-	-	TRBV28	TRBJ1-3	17	CASSAVRGSSGGNTIYF	TGTGCCAGCAGCGCCGTCAGGGGAAGTTCAGGTGGAAACACCATATATTTT
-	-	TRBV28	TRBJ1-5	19	CASSPNIGSGIHSNQPQHF	TGTGCCAGCAGTCCTAATATAGGATCGGGGATTCATAGCAATCAGCCCCAGCATTTT
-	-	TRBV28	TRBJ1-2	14	CASSTHRAGYGYTF	TGTGCCAGCAGTACCCACAGGGCTGGCTATGGCTACACCTTC
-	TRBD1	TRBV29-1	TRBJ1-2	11	CSVQGARGYTF	TGCAGCGTGCAGGGGGCGCGGGGCTACACCTTC
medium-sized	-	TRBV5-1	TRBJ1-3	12	CASSLDGNTIYF	TGCGCCAGCAGCTTGGACGGAAACACCATATATTTT
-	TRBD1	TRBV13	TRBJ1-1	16	CASSLGAGGVNTEAFF	TGTGCCAGCAGCTTAGGGGCAGGGGGGGTGAACACTGAAGCTTTCTTT
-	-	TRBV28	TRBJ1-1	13	CASSTRRGTEAFF	TGTGCCAGCTCTACCCGGAGAGGCACTGAAGCTTTCTTT
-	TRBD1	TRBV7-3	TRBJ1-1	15	CASSPSDRGPTEAFF	TGTGCCAGCAGCCCCTCGGACAGGGGGCCCACTGAAGCTTTCTTT
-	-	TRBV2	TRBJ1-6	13	CASTERLNSPLHF	TGTGCCAGCACTGAGAGACTTAATTCACCCCTCCACTTT
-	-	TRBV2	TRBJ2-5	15	CASSDLGRLQETQYF	TGTGCCAGCAGTGACCTCGGCCGACTTCAAGAGACCCAGTACTTC
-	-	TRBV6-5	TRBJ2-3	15	CASSYSAVRGDTQYF	TGTGCCAGCAGTTACTCAGCCGTCCGGGGAGATACGCAGTATTTT
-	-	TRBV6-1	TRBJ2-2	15	CASSAPGQNTGELFF	TGTGCCAGCAGCGCTCCGGGACAGAACACCGGGGAGCTGTTTTTT
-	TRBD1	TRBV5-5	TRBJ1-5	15	CASSPRDRVDQPQHF	TGTGCCAGCAGTCCCCGGGACAGGGTAGATCAGCCCCAGCATTTT
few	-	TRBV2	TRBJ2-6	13	CASSDPGANVLTF	TGTGCCAGCAGTGACCCTGGGGCCAACGTCCTGACTTTC
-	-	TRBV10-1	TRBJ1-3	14	CASSDPNSGNTIYF	TGCGCCAGCAGTGATCCCAACTCTGGAAACACCATATATTTT
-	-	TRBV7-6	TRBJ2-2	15	CASSQRGAPTGELFF	TGTGCCAGCAGCCAGAGGGGGGCGCCTACAGGGGAGCTGTTTTTT
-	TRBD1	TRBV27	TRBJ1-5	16	CASSPRDRGSGQPQHF	TGTGCCAGCAGTCCTCGGGACAGGGGGTCAGGTCAGCCCCAGCATTTT
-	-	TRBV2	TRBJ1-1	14	CASSEREANTEAFF	TGTGCCAGCAGTGAAAGGGAGGCGAACACTGAAGCTTTCTTT